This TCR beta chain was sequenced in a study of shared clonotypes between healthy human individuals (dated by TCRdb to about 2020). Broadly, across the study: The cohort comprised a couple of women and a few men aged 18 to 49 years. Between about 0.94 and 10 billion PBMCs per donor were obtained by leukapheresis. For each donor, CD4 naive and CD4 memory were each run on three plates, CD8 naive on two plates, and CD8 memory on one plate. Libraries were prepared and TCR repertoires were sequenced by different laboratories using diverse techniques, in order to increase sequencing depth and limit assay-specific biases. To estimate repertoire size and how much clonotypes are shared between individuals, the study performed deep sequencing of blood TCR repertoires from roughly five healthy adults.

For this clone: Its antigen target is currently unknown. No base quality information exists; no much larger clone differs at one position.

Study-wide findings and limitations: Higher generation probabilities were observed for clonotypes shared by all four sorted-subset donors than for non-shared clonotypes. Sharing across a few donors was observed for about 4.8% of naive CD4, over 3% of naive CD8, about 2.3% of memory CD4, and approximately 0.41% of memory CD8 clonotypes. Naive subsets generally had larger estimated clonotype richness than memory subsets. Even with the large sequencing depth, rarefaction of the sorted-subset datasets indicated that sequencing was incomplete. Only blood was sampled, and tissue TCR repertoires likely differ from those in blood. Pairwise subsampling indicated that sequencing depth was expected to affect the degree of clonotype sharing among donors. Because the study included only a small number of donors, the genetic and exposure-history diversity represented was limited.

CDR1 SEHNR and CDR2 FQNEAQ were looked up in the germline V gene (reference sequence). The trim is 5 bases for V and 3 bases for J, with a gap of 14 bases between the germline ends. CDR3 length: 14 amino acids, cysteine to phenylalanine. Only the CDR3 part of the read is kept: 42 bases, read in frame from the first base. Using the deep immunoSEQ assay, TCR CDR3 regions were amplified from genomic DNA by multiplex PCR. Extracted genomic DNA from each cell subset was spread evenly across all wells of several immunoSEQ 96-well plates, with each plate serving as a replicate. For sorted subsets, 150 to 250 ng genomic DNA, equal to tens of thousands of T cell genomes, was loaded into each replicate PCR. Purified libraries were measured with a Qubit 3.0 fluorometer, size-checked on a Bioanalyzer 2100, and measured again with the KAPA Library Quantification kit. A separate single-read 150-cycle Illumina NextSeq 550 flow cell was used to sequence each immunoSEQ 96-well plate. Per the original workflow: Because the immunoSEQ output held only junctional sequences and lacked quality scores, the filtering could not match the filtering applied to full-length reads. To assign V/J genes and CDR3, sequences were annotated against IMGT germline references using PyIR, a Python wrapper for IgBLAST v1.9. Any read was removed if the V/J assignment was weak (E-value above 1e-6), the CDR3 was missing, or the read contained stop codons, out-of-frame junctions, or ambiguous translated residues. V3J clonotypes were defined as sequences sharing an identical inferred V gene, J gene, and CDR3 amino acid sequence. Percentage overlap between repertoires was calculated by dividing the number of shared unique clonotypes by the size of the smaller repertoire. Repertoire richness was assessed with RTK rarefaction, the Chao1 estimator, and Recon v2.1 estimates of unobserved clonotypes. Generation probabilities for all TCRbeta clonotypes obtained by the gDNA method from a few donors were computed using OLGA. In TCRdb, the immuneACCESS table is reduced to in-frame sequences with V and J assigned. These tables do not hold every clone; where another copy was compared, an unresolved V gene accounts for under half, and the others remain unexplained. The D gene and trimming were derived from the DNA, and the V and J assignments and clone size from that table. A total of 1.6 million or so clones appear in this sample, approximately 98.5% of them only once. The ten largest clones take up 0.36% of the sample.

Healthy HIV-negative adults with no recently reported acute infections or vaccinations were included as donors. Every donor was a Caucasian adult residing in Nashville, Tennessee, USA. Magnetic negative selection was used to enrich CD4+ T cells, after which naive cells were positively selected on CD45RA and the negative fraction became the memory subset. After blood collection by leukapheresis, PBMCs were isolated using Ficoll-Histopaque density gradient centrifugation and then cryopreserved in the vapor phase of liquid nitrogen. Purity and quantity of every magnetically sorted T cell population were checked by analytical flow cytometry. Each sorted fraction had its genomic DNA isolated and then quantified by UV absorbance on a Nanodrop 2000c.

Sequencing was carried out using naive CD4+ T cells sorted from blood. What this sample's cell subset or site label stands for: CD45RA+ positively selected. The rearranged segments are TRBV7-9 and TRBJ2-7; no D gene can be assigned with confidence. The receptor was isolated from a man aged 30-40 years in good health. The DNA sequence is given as TGTGCCAGCAGCGCACCGGGTCAACACTACGAGCAGTACTTC. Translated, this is CASSAPGQHYEQYF.